This passage covers 16 T cell receptor beta chains from one sample sequenced in a study of T cells in localized non-small cell lung cancer. The repertoire was sequenced with immunoSEQ multiplex PCR; TCRdb's copy has only in-frame clones and lacks some. Of approximately 72,000 clones listed, about 83% are singletons. The sequences come from peripheral blood, collected before any cancer treatment. Source of these receptors: a female donor at least 60 years old with stage I lung adenocarcinoma.

The V and J genes are TRBV7-2 and TRBJ2-1, with no clear D. V lost 3 bases and J 9 bases, leaving 12 bases between the germline ends. Germline V gene data show CDR1 as SGHTA and CDR2 as FQGNSA. The CDR3 has 13 residues. The CDR3 protein is CASSLARNGEQFF. DNA of the CDR3: TGTGCCAGCAGCTTGGCTAGGAACGGTGAGCAGTTCTTC.

The chain recombines TRBV10-1 with TRBJ2-7; 9 bases line up with TRBD1. CDR3 length equals 14 residues. V dropped 5 bases and J dropped 2; count of bases not matched to a gene: 4. CDR1 is WNHNN and CDR2 is SYGVQD in the germline V gene (reference sequence). The CDR3 DNA sequence: TGCGCCAGCAGTCCCGGGACAGGGACCTACGAGCAGTACTTC. Its translation is CASSPGTGTYEQYF.

The chain has TRBV21-1 and TRBJ2-2; TRBD1 is the table's D call, not checked against the DNA. TRBV21-1 is deemed a pseudogene. This CDR3 contains 16 residues. This chain's CDR3 is CASSKAGQGGPGELFF. The CDR3 DNA follows: TGTGCCAGCAGCAAAGCCGGACAGGGGGGACCCGGGGAGCTGTTTTTT.

The chain is built from TRBV7-8 and TRBJ2-1; D is possibly TRBD2 (5 bases). The CDR3 is 17 residues long. Per germline, CDR1 SGHVS and CDR2 FQNEAQ. With 2 bases removed from V and 5 bases from J, the gap between germline ends came to 19 bases. The CDR3 bases are TGTGCCAGCAGCTTAATTGGAGGAGTAGGCTTGGACAATGAGCAGTTCTTC. Translating gives CASSLIGGVGLDNEQFF.

As concerns this clone: This sample includes further DNA sequences coding for the same CDR3. This chain joins TRBV27 and TRBJ1-2, with D possibly TRBD1 on 6 matching bases. The CDR3 loop spans 12 amino acids. V lost 4 bases, J lost 4 bases, and 7 bases lay in between. CDR1 MNHEY and CDR2 SMNVEV come from the germline V gene (reference sequence). The CDR3 region has the DNA TGTGCCAGCAGTTCCAGGGGCTATGGCTACACCTTC. This sequence encodes CASSSRGYGYTF.

The chain has TRBV7-3 and TRBJ2-7; D unresolved. Trimming pared 5 bases from V and 4 bases from J, leaving 12 bases between. This CDR3 spans 13 amino acids. Germline CDR1 and CDR2: SGHTA and FQGTGA. CDR3 nucleotides: TGTGCCAGCAGCCGCGCCCTCGGGTACGAGCAGTACTTC. It encodes CASSRALGYEQYF.

The chain joins TRBV6-1 to TRBJ2-3, with D maybe TRBD2 (5 bases). In germline, CDR1 is MNHNS, CDR2 SASEGT. V dropped 4 bases and J dropped 1 base, with 9 bases sitting between them. This CDR3 has 14 amino acids. The CDR3, as DNA: TGTGCCAGCAGTGTAGGTAGCGGCACAGATACGCAGTATTTT. Translating it yields CASSVGSGTDTQYF.

This clone has a handful of counts. The V and J genes are TRBV19 and TRBJ2-7, with D possibly being TRBD2 (5 bases). Germline CDR1 reads LNHDA; CDR2 reads SQIVND (reference sequence). This CDR3 has 15 residues. The germline V and J ends were trimmed by 1 base and 2 bases, with 12 bases remaining between them. CDR3 coding DNA: TGTGCCAGTAGTATAGCGGCGGGCCCGCCCTACGAGCAGTACTTC. Its translation: CASSIAAGPPYEQYF.

The V gene is TRBV2, the J gene TRBJ2-7; D perhaps matches TRBD1 (5 bases). The CDR3 consists of 12 residues. V lost 6 bases to trimming and J lost 2 bases, with 8 bases between them. Germline V gives CDR1 SNHLY, CDR2 FYNNEI. The CDR3 coding sequence is TGTGCCAGCAGCGAACAGGCCTACGAGCAGTACTTC. It yields the protein CASSEQAYEQYF.

CDR3 nucleotides: TGTGCCAGCAGCCCCAGCGGGAGGAGTGGCACAGATACGCAGTATTTT. Amino acids: CASSPSGRSGTDTQYF. The chain has TRBV7-9 and TRBJ2-3; TRBD2 matches at 9 bases. This CDR3 is 16 amino acids long. With 5 bases clipped from V and 1 base from J, the junction kept 7 bases outside the gene matches. Germline V lookup: CDR1 SEHNR, CDR2 FQNEAQ (reference sequence).

This chain links TRBV7-8 with TRBJ1-1; D gene uncertain. Germline V gene lookup returns CDR1 SGHVS and CDR2 FQNEAQ. CDR3 length equals 14 residues. V was clipped by 8 bases and J by 2 bases, with 15 bases between them. The CDR3 nucleotides are TGTGCCAGCTCGTCTAAGCAGAAAAACACTGAAGCTTTCTTT. It specifies CASSSKQKNTEAFF.

A few counts support this clone. The chain has TRBV18 and TRBJ2-3; possible D gene TRBD1, 7 bases. Per germline, CDR1 KGHSH and CDR2 LQKENI. V was clipped by 1 base and J by 3 bases, with 14 bases between them. CDR3 length equals 16 residues. CDR3: CASSPLPGGFTDTQYF. The CDR3 nucleotides read TGTGCCAGCTCACCACTCCCAGGGGGGTTTACAGATACGCAGTATTTT.

The genes are TRBV10-3 and TRBJ2-2; 7 nucleotides match TRBD2. V shed 8 bases and J 0 bases; nucleotides not matched to a gene: 6. Germline-derived CDR1 and CDR2 are ENHRY and SYGVKD. CDR3 length: 15 amino acids. The CDR3 DNA reads as TGTGCCATCTCTAGCGGAGGATCGAACACCGGGGAGCTGTTTTTT. Translating gives CAISSGGSNTGELFF.

The CDR3: CASTGQTNYGYTF. The CDR3 DNA follows: TGTGCCAGCACGGGACAGACAAACTATGGCTACACCTTC. The J gene is TRBJ1-2, the V gene TRBV7-8, with TRBD1 identical over 7 bases. There are 13 residues in the CDR3. Germline CDR1 SGHVS, CDR2 FQNEAQ. J gave up 2 bases and V 7 bases, and 4 bases lay outside the gene matches. The whole variable domain, remainder taken from reference TRBV7-8 and TRBJ1-2, is GAGVSQSPRYKVAKRGQDVALRCDPISGHVSLFWYQQALGQGPEFLTYFQNEAQLDKSGLPSDRFFAERPEGSVSTLKIQRTQQEDSAVYLCASTGQTNYGYTFGSGTRLTVV.

This clone was detected only once. This chain joins TRBV5-1 and TRBJ1-4; possibly TRBD1 for D (6 bases). This CDR3 is built from 15 residues. V was clipped by 0 bases and J by 2 bases, with 8 bases between them. Looked up from germline, CDR1 is SGHRS and CDR2 is YFSETQ. This chain's CDR3 is CASSLEGGTNEKLFF. CDR3 DNA sequence: TGCGCCAGCAGCTTGGAGGGGGGCACTAATGAAAAACTGTTTTTT. The whole variable domain, filled in from reference TRBV5-1 and TRBJ1-4, reads KAGVTQTPRYLIKTRGQQVTLSCSPISGHRSVSWYQQTPGQGLQFLFEYFSETQRNKGNFPGRFSGRQFSNSRSEMNVSTLELGDSALYLCASSLEGGTNEKLFFGSGTQLSVL.

In DNA form, the CDR3 reads TGTGCCAGCAGCTTAGGACAGGGGGCGGTCACTGAAGCTTTCTTT. This codes for CASSLGQGAVTEAFF. This chain connects TRBV7-3 to TRBJ1-1; TRBD1 matches at 11 bases. Trimming cost V 2 bases and J 4 bases; bases outside gene matches: 3. This CDR3 comprises 15 residues. The germline gives CDR1 SGHTA, CDR2 FQGTGA.